Following are 7 T cell receptor beta chains from one sample sequenced in a study of T cells in Graves' hyperthyroidism and ophthalmopathy. RNA transcripts yielded amplified TCR beta CDR3 regions. With the HTBI primer set, the TCR CDR3 went through a first round of RT-PCR. A single record per CDR3 protein comes from TCRdb applying MiXCR to the multiplex PCR reads. The table shows some 700,000 distinct CDR3 sequences, with 15% to 20% occurring only once. Input material: blood. Source of these receptors: a man between 45 and 60 years old with Graves' hyperthyroidism.

The rearrangement joins TRBV5-1 to TRBJ2-2; D might be TRBD1 or TRBD2, each matching 5 bases. Germline V lookup: CDR1 SGHRS, CDR2 YFSETQ. The CDR3 is 14 residues long. The germline V and J ends were trimmed by 7 bases and 2 bases, with 12 bases remaining between them. The CDR3 region is CASAGAINTGELFF. The CDR3 coding sequence is TGCGCCAGCGCCGGGGCCATCAACACCGGGGAGCTGTTTTTT.

There are a few counts of this clonotype. Written as DNA, the CDR3 is TGTGCCAGCAGCTTAGTCCAGGCTGGAAACACCATATATTTT. This translates into CASSLVQAGNTIYF. This chain connects TRBV7-9 to TRBJ1-3; D call uncertain. The germline gives CDR1 SEHNR, CDR2 FQNEAQ (reference sequence). This CDR3 region has 14 residues. With 1 base removed from V and 2 bases from J, the gap between germline ends came to 6 bases.

This clonotype was observed at least ten times. The gene calls are TRBV11-2 and TRBJ1-5; D ambiguous. Germline CDR1 reads SGHAT; CDR2 reads FQNNGV. Trimming pared 1 base from V and 7 bases from J, leaving 5 bases between. This CDR3 is 12 amino acids long. The CDR3 nucleotides read TGTGCCAGCAGCTTAGGGGAGCAGCCCCAGCATTTT. Its translation is CASSLGEQPQHF.

There are a few counts of this clonotype. A much larger clone lies a single base off, so this may be a read error. The chain joins TRBV5-4 to TRBJ2-3; D not resolved. CDR1 SGHNT and CDR2 YYREEE come from the germline V gene (reference sequence). V gave up 4 bases and J gave up 1 base, with 7 bases separating them. This CDR3 spans 13 amino acids. The DNA of the CDR3 is TGTGCCAGCAGCCACAGAGGCACAGATACGCAGTATTTT. This encodes CASSHRGTDTQYF.

This clonotype showed up many times. J is TRBJ2-7 and V is TRBV27; 10 bases match TRBD1. CDR1 is MNHEY, CDR2 SMNVEV, per germline (reference sequence). The CDR3 is made up of 17 amino acids. V gave up 5 bases and J gave up 1 base; unmatched junction bases: 11. The CDR3 loop is CASSLRTGGSVSYEQYF. In nucleotides, the CDR3 is TGTGCCAGCAGTCTAAGGACAGGGGGTTCGGTGTCCTACGAGCAGTACTTC.

This clonotype turned up a few times. This chain connects TRBV29-1 to TRBJ1-4; D is perhaps TRBD1 (5 bases). Trimming shortened V by 7 bases and J by 7 bases, and 22 bases separated the two germline ends. The CDR3 contains 15 residues. CDR1 is SQVTM and CDR2 is ANQGSEA in the germline V gene. The CDR3 is CSAVGRDVGGEKLFF. The CDR3 nucleotides read TGCAGCGCCGTCGGCAGGGACGTCGGCGGTGAAAAACTGTTTTTT. The full variable domain, its missing parts supplied by reference TRBV29-1 and TRBJ1-4, is SAVISQKPSRDICQRGTSLTIQCQVDSQVTMMFWYRQQPGQSLTLIATANQGSEATYESGFVIDKFPISRPNLTFSTLTVSNMSPEDSSIYLCSAVGRDVGGEKLFFGSGTQLSVL.

This clonotype turned up a few times. For the CDR3, the DNA is TGTGCCCTACAGGCCAGGGAAGGAGATGAGCAGTTCTTC. Translating it yields CALQAREGDEQFF. The rearrangement joins TRBV2 to TRBJ2-1; possible D gene TRBD1, 5 bases. Trimming took 11 bases from V and 8 from J, leaving 19 bases between them. There are 13 residues in the CDR3. CDR1 is SNHLY, CDR2 FYNNEI, per germline.